The rows below give T cell receptor beta chains drawn from one sample of a study of CD8 T cells in Susac syndrome. TCRdb ran MiXCR on the immunoSEQ multiplex PCR reads and lists one entry per CDR3 protein. This table has some 77,000 distinct CDR3 sequences, about 92% appearing once. The material sequenced was CD4+ T cells from PBMCs. These receptors originate from a human donor with Susac syndrome. Each CDR3 is given with its conserved first and last residue. The D gene is left open where the match is weak. Only part of the rows carry a size: once, few, many, or a class if the clone is expanded.

>TRBV12-5|-|-|TRBJ2-1
TGTGCTAGTGTTTTAGGTGGCTCCTACAATGAGCAGTTCTTC
CASVLGGSYNEQFF
>TRBV28|-|-|TRBJ2-7
TGTGCCAGCAGTTTTCAGGGGTTAAGCGAGCAGTACTTC
CASSFQGLSEQYF
>TRBV6-5|-|-|TRBJ1-4
TGTGCCAGCAGTTACTCACAGCCGGCAGCCCAAAAACTGTTTTTT
CASSYSQPAAQKLFF
>TRBV19|-|-|TRBJ2-1
TGTGCCAGTAGTAAGGGGGGGGCCTACAATGAGCAGTTCTTC
CASSKGGAYNEQFF
>TRBV5-1|TRBD1|-|TRBJ2-1
TGCGCCAGCAGCTTGGCTGGCCGGAACAGGGGGCTAGATGAGCAGTTCTTC
CASSLAGRNRGLDEQFF
>TRBV20-1|TRBD2|-|TRBJ2-7
TGCAGTGCTAGTTTAGCGGGAGCCCGCCTTGTCGAGCAGTACTTC
CSASLAGARLVEQYF
>TRBV2|-|once|TRBJ1-2
TGTGCCAGCAGTGAGTCGCCAATCTATGGCTACACCTTC
CASSESPIYGYTF
>TRBV30|TRBD1|once|TRBJ2-5
TGTGCCTGGAGTTGGGACAGCCTCGGAAAGACCCAGTACTTC
CAWSWDSLGKTQYF
>TRBV30|-|-|TRBJ2-5
TGTGCCTGGAGAGTAATAGAGACCCAGTACTTC
CAWRVIETQYF
>TRBV24-1|TRBD2|-|TRBJ2-5
TGTGCCACCAGTGATTTCGGGCGGGAGGGGCAAGAGACCCAGTACTTC
CATSDFGREGQETQYF
>TRBV6-5|-|-|TRBJ1-5
TGTGCCAGCAGCCCCTGGGGGGGGAATCAGCCCCAGCATTTT
CASSPWGGNQPQHF
>TRBV14|TRBD1|-|TRBJ1-4
TGTGCCAGCAGCCAAGAAGGGACAGTCCTAGCTGAAAATGAAAAACTGTTTTTT
CASSQEGTVLAENEKLFF
>TRBV10-3|-|once|TRBJ1-2
TGTGCCATCAGTGATACAGGAAAAACCTATGGCTACACCTTC
CAISDTGKTYGYTF
>TRBV5-6|-|-|TRBJ2-3
TGTGCCAGCAGCCAGCTTAGAAGCACAGATACGCAGTATTTT
CASSQLRSTDTQYF
>TRBV29-1|-|-|TRBJ1-2
TGCAGCGTTGAAAGCCCAGCTAACTATGGCTACACCTTC
CSVESPANYGYTF
>TRBV18|-|-|TRBJ1-6
TGTGCCAGCTCACCTTTAATGACGGCGGGTGATTCACCCCTCCACTTT
CASSPLMTAGDSPLHF
>TRBV6-6|-|-|TRBJ2-7
TGTGCCAGCAGGGGGACCGGGACGGCTCTCTACGAGCAGTACTTC
CASRGTGTALYEQYF
>TRBV3-1|-|-|TRBJ1-1
TGTGCCAGCAGCCAAAACAGGGATGGAGCTTTCTTT
CASSQNRDGAFF
>TRBV18|-|-|TRBJ2-1
TGTGCCAGCTCAGATGACGGACTGGGATCCAATGAGCAGTTCTTC
CASSDDGLGSNEQFF
>TRBV5-4|-|-|TRBJ2-7
TGTGCCAGCAGCCGCACAGGACTCTACGAGCAGTACTTC
CASSRTGLYEQYF
>TRBV19|-|-|TRBJ1-1
TGTGCCAGTAGTTCACCAACCGAGACCGGACGGAACACTGAAGCTTTCTTT
CASSSPTETGRNTEAFF
>TRBV7-2|-|-|TRBJ2-1
TGTGCCAGCAGCTTAGGACGTTGGGATGAGCAGTTCTTC
CASSLGRWDEQFF
>TRBV4-3|-|few|TRBJ1-5
TGCGCCAGCAGCCGCGGACGGGACAATCAGCCCCAGCATTTT
CASSRGRDNQPQHF
>TRBV30|-|-|TRBJ2-3
TGTGCCTGGAGTGCTACAGATACGCAGTATTTT
CAWSATDTQYF
>TRBV9|TRBD2|-|TRBJ2-1
TGTGCCAGCAGCGTAGTTTCTAGCGGGAGTATAGGCAATGAGCAGTTCTTC
CASSVVSSGSIGNEQFF
>TRBV6-5|-|-|TRBJ1-1
TGTGCCAGCAGTTCCCCATCGTCAGGGGTGAACACTGAAGCTTTCTTT
CASSSPSSGVNTEAFF
>TRBV6-2/TRBV6-3|-|-|TRBJ2-3
TGTGCCAGCAGCCGGGCGGGGCACTCAGATACGCAGTATTTT
CASSRAGHSDTQYF
>TRBV19|TRBD1|-|TRBJ2-1
TGTGCCAGTAGTATTTCCGGGACAGGGTTGTTCTTC
CASSISGTGLFF
>TRBV29-1|-|-|TRBJ2-7
TGCAGCGTTATTCGTCTAGCCGCTGACGAGCAGTACTTC
CSVIRLAADEQYF
>TRBV24-1|TRBD1|-|TRBJ2-5
TGTGCCACCAGTGACCACGGACAGGGACCACAAGAGACCCAGTACTTC
CATSDHGQGPQETQYF
>TRBV30|-|-|TRBJ1-1
TGTGCCTGGGACCCCGACCTGAACACTGAAGCTTTCTTT
CAWDPDLNTEAFF
>TRBV27|-|-|TRBJ2-2
TGTGCCAGCAGCCCTTCCTTGGGGGCAACCACCGGGGAGCTGTTTTTT
CASSPSLGATTGELFF
>TRBV19|TRBD2|-|TRBJ2-7
TGTGCCAGTAGTCTATCTAGCGGGAGTTTCCACTACGAGCAGTACTTC
CASSLSSGSFHYEQYF
>TRBV7-9|TRBD1|-|TRBJ2-7
TGTGCCAGCAGCTCTTCGACAGGGGGCTACTACGAGCAGTACTTC
CASSSSTGGYYEQYF
>TRBV4-3|-|-|TRBJ2-1
TGCGCCAGCAGCCCCAGCGACTACCGGAGGATGAATGAGCAGTTCTTC
CASSPSDYRRMNEQFF
>TRBV27|-|-|TRBJ2-4
TGTGCCAGCAGACCCCCTCGATTAGCCAAAAACATTCAGTACTTC
CASRPPRLAKNIQYF
>TRBV7-2|-|-|TRBJ2-3
TGTGCCAGCAGCTTAGGAGGTACTAATACGCAGTATTTT
CASSLGGTNTQYF
>TRBV18|-|-|TRBJ1-1
TGTGCCAGCTCACCCCGACAGGAGAACACTGAAGCTTTCTTT
CASSPRQENTEAFF
>TRBV5-1|-|-|TRBJ2-1
TGCGCCAGCAGCTTGCTTCGCCTCCACAATGAGCAGTTCTTC
CASSLLRLHNEQFF
>TRBV5-1|TRBD1|-|TRBJ2-1
TGCGCCAGCAGCTCCGACAGGGGCTCCTACAATGAGCAGTTCTTC
CASSSDRGSYNEQFF
>TRBV28|-|-|TRBJ2-7
TGTGCCAGCAGTTCCCCTCCCCACGAGCAGTACTTC
CASSSPPHEQYF
>TRBV25-1|-|-|TRBJ2-3
TGTGCCAGCAGTTTCAGGGGATCCCCAGATACGCAGTATTTT
CASSFRGSPDTQYF
>TRBV18|-|-|TRBJ1-1
TGTGCCAGCTCACCACAGGAATACACTGAAGCTTTCTTT
CASSPQEYTEAFF
>TRBV21-1|-|once|TRBJ1-1
TGTGCCAGCAGCAAAGATAGGGCAGCCCGACAAGCTTTCTTT
CASSKDRAARQAFF
>TRBV11-1|TRBD2|-|TRBJ2-7
TGTGCCAGCAGCCTAGGACTAGCGCGGTACGAGCAGTACTTC
CASSLGLARYEQYF
>TRBV6-6|-|-|TRBJ1-1
TGTGCCAGCCGAGACTCTAGGGGGGGGTGGACTGAAGCTTTCTTT
CASRDSRGGWTEAFF
>TRBV7-8|-|-|TRBJ2-5
TGTGCCAGCAGCGTCCAACCGGGACTTAGAGAGACCCAGTACTTC
CASSVQPGLRETQYF
>TRBV12-3/TRBV12-4|-|-|TRBJ1-1
TGTGCCAGCAGTTTAACCCCGACGAACACTGAAGCTTTCTTT
CASSLTPTNTEAFF
>TRBV3-1|-|-|TRBJ2-7
TGTGCCAGCAGCCAACAGGGCCTCTCCTACGAGCAGTACTTC
CASSQQGLSYEQYF
>TRBV7-9|-|-|TRBJ1-4
TGTGCCAGCAGGGTGAACTCAACTAATGAAAAACTGTTTTTT
CASRVNSTNEKLFF
>TRBV5-1|-|-|TRBJ2-3
TGCGCCAGCAGCTTGGAGACACCCTTCCGCACAGATACGCAGTATTTT
CASSLETPFRTDTQYF
>TRBV6-6|-|-|TRBJ2-5
TGTGCCAGCAGTTGGACCGGACCACAAGAGACCCAGTACTTC
CASSWTGPQETQYF
>TRBV5-1|-|once|TRBJ2-1
TGCGCCAGCAGCTTGGGTGACAGGACGAATGAGCAGTTCTTC
CASSLGDRTNEQFF
>TRBV20-1|TRBD2|once|TRBJ2-1
TGCAGTGCTAGGGGACTAGCGGGAGACGGGAGAAATGAGCAGTTCTTC
CSARGLAGDGRNEQFF